This TCR beta chain was captured by sequencing in a study of cytomegalovirus exposure and HLA in healthy donors. Both 60 Vbeta primers and 13 Jbeta primers went into the PCR. Libraries were prepared by immunoSEQ multiplex PCR; TCRdb keeps only in-frame clonotypes and omits some of them. The sample includes about 190,000 clones, about four fifths of them seen just once. The sample holds a few counts of this clone. An end of the junction does not agree with germline; a read error may underlie this. The germline V gene encodes CDR1 MNHEY and CDR2 SMNVEV (reference sequence). The CDR3 extends over 14 amino acids.

The sequencing sample was made of PBMCs. This clonotype originated in a woman between 18 and 29 years old in good health and CMV-seronegative. The J gene is TRBJ1-5, the V gene TRBV27, with 10 bases that match TRBD1. CDR3 region: CASRDRGNNQPQHF. In nucleotides, the CDR3 is TGTGCAAGCAGGGACAGGGGAAACAATCAGCCCCAGCATTTT.